A single T cell receptor beta chain is shown here with its context. Profiling relied on immunoSEQ multiplex PCR, and the TCRdb table lists in-frame clones only, not all of them. The table has about 180,000 clones, roughly 90% seen once; the top ten hold approximately 1.5%. This record belongs to a study of control samples from healthy donors and cancer patients. Trimming stripped 1 base from V and 4 bases from J, with 23 bases between. The germline CDR1 and CDR2 sequences are SGHAT and FQNNGV. CDR3 length equals 18 residues. This chain links TRBV11-2 with TRBJ2-7; D may correspond to TRBD1 or TRBD2 (5 bases each). The sample comprised blood. The receptor was derived from a woman between 50 and 59 years old in good health. In DNA, the CDR3 is TGTGCCAGCAGCTTAGTATCGTTTTGGGGACGGGGATCATACGAGCAGTACTTC. The encoded protein is CASSLVSFWGRGSYEQYF.